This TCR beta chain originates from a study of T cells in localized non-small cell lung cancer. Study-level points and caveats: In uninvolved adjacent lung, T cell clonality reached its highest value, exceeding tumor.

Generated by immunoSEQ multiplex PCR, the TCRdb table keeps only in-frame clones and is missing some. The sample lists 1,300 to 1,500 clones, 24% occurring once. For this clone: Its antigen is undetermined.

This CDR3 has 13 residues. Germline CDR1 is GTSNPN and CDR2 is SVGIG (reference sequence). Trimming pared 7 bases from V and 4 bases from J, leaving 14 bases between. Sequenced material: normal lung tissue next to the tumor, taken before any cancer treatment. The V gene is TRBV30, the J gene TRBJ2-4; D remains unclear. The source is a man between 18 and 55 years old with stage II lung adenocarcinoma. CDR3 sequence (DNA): TGTGCCTTGAATGGCGGAGAAAAAAACATTCAGTACTTC. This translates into CALNGGEKNIQYF.